This T cell receptor beta chain was captured by sequencing in a study of identical twins. Study-level findings and limits: Model-predicted out-of-frame TCR alpha sharing fell below observed values in monozygotic twins. Whereas memory repertoires showed no such difference, abundant cord blood beta clonotypes carried fewer insertions.

The sample holds a few counts of this clonotype. The target antigen is unknown. Healthy Caucasians supplied all donations. The cDNA had a unique molecular identifier and a template-switch universal primer site. TCRdb recomputed calls from the 5' RACE reads with MiXCR, one row per CDR3 protein. Of 500,000 or so distinct CDR3 sequences listed, about 14% are singletons. These same data were also listed under a study on yellow fever vaccine responses in identical twins.

The TCR originated in a woman between 18 and 29 years old in good health. The sample consisted of CD4+ T cells sorted from blood.

The CDR3: CASSPPRDSGTRGETQYF. The CDR3 nucleotides read TGTGCCAGCTCACCACCGCGGGATAGCGGGACGAGGGGGGAGACCCAGTACTTC. This chain uses TRBV18 with TRBJ2-5, with 8 nucleotides matching TRBD2. Germline V gene lookup returns CDR1 KGHSH and CDR2 LQKENI. This CDR3 is built from 18 residues. The junction had 14 bases not matched to a gene; V was cut back by 0 bases and J by 5 bases.